This TCR beta chain derives from a study of blood T cells in healthy people across ages. Broader study findings: More naive CD4+ cells and higher diversity were found in long-lived than in aged donors. Investigators viewed diversity estimates from one million T cells as underestimates, the study reported.

The CDR3 totals 12 residues. Looked up from germline, CDR1 is MNHEY and CDR2 is SVGEGT. V was clipped by 4 bases and J by 7 bases, with 7 bases between them. Then a second PCR, running roughly 7 to 11 cycles, was carried out with a sample-barcoded 5' primer and a J-beta primer mix. TCRdb processed the 5' RACE reads anew with MiXCR; each CDR3 protein has one entry. The data show over 750,000 distinct CDR3 sequences, 20% to 25% seen once. This clonotype was observed a few times. Its antigen remains unknown. The same sample was also used in a study of T cells of mothers and their children. This second report adds: Across the analysis, no persistent microchimeric T cell clones were detected.

The genes are TRBV6-2 or TRBV6-3 and TRBJ2-2; D gene uncertain. The sequence was obtained from a boy under 18 in good health. The sample comprised blood. This chain's CDR3 is CASSLGIGELFF. Written as DNA, the CDR3 is TGTGCCAGCAGTTTGGGTATCGGGGAGCTGTTTTTT.